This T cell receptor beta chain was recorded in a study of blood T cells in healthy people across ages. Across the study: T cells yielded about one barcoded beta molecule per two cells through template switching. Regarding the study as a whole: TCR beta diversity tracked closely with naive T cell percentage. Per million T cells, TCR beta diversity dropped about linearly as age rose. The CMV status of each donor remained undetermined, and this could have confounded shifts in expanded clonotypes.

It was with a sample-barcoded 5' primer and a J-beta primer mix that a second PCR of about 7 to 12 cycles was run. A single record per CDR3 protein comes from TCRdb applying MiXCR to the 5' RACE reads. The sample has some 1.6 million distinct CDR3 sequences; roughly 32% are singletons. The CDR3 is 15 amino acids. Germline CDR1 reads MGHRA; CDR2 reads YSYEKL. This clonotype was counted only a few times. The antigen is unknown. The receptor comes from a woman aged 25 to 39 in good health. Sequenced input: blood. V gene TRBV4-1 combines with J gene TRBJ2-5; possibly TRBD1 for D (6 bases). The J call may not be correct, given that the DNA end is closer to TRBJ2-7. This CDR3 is CASSQEQGLPYEQYF. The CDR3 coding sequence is TGCGCCAGCAGCCAAGAGCAGGGGTTACCCTACGAGCAGTACTTC.